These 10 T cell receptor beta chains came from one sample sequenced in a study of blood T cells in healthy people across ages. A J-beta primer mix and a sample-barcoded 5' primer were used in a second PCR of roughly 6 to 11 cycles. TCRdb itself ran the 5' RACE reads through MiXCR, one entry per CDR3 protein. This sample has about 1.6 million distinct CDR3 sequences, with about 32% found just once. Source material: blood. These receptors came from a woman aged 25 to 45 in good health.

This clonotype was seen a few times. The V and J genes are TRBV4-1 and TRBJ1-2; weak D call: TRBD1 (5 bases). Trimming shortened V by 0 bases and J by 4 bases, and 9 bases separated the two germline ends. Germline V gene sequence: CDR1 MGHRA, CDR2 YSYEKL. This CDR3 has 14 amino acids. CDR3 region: CASSQEQEGYGYTF. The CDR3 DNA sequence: TGCGCCAGCAGCCAAGAACAGGAGGGCTATGGCTACACCTTC.

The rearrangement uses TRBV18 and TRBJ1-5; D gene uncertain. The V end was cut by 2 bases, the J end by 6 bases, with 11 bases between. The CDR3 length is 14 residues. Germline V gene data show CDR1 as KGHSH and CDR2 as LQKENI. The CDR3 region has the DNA TGTGCCAGCTCACCAAGAAGAGTTGGTCAGCCCCAGCATTTT. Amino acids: CASSPRRVGQPQHF. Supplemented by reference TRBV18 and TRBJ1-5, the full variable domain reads NAGVMQNPRHLVRRRGQEARLRCSPMKGHSHVYWYRQLPEEGLKFMVYLQKENIIDESGMPKERFSAEFPKEGPSILRIQQVVRGDSAAYFCASSPRRVGQPQHFGDGTRLSIL.

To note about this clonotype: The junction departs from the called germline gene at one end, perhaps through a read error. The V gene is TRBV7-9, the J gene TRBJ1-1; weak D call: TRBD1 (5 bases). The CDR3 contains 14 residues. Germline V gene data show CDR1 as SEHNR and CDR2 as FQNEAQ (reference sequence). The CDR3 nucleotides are TGCGCCAGCAGCTTGGCCCGGGGGAGCACTGAAGCTTTCTTT. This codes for CASSLARGSTEAFF.

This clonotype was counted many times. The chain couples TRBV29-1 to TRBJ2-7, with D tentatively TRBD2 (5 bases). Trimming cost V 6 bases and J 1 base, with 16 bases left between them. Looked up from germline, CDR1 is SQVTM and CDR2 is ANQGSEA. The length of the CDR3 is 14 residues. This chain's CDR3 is CSVTTLRASYEQYF. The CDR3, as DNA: TGCAGCGTGACGACGTTGCGGGCGTCCTACGAGCAGTACTTC.

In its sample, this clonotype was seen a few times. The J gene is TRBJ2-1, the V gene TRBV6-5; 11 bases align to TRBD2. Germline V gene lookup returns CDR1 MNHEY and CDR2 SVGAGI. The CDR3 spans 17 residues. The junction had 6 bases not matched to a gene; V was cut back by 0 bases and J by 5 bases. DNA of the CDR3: TGTGCCAGCAGTTACTCAGGGGGACTAGCGGTAAACAATGAGCAGTTCTTC. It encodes CASSYSGGLAVNNEQFF.

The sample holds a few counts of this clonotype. This CDR3 reads CASSQVLRHHGYTF. The CDR3 DNA reads TGTGCCAGCAGCCAAGTTTTACGACACCATGGCTACACCTTC. The J gene is TRBJ1-2, the V gene TRBV3-1; D ambiguous. The CDR3 is 14 residues long. In germline, CDR1 is LGHDT, CDR2 YNNKEL (reference sequence). The ends were cut back, 1 base at V and 6 bases at J, with 12 bases in the middle.

CDR3 amino acids: CASSYRGQRNTEAFF. The CDR3 DNA reads TGTGCCAGCAGTTACCGGGGACAACGAAATACTGAAGCTTTCTTT. V usage is TRBV6-5 and J usage is TRBJ1-1, with a weak D call TRBD1 (6 bases). Germline-derived CDR1 and CDR2 are MNHEY and SVGAGI. The CDR3 sequence is 15 residues long. With 2 bases removed from V and 5 bases from J, the gap between germline ends came to 15 bases.

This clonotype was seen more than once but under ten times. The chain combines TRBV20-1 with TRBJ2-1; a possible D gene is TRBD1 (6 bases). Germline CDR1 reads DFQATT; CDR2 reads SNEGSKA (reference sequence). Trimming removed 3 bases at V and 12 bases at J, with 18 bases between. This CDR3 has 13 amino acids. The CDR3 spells CSASGRGWIGQFF. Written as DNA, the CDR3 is TGCAGTGCTAGTGGCAGGGGCTGGATCGGGCAGTTCTTC.

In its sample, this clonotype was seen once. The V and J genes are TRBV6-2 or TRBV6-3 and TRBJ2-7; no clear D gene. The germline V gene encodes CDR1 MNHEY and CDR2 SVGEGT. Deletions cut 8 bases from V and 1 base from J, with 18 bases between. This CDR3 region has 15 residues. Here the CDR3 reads CASVLGKAESYEQYF. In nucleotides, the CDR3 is TGTGCCAGCGTTCTGGGGAAGGCGGAGTCCTACGAGCAGTACTTC.

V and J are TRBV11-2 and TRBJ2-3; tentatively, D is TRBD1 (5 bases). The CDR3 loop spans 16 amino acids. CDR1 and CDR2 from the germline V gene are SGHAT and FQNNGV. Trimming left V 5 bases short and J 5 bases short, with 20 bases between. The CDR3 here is CASSKGKRQSEDTQYF. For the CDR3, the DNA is TGTGCCAGCAGCAAAGGGAAACGACAGTCAGAAGATACGCAGTATTTT.